This passage covers 28 T cell receptor beta chains from one sample sequenced in a study of cytomegalovirus exposure and HLA in healthy donors. This PCR relied on a set of 60 Vbeta primers and 13 Jbeta primers. Here immunoSEQ multiplex PCR was the method, and the copy in TCRdb shows in-frame clones only, minus some. The top ten hold under 15% of the sample, which has 130,000 to 150,000 clones, 73% seen once. The sample comprised PBMCs. These receptors were collected from a human donor in good health.

The chain has TRBV7-9 and TRBJ2-5; the D gene is possibly TRBD2 (6 bases). Germline assignment: CDR1 SEHNR and CDR2 FQNEAQ (reference sequence). The V gene lost 4 bases and the J gene lost 3 bases, with 15 bases spanning the gap. This CDR3 is 15 amino acids long. CDR3: CASSSRAGGKETQYF. Written as DNA, the CDR3 is TGTGCCAGCAGCTCTCGGGCTGGCGGGAAAGAGACCCAGTACTTC.

The chain is built from TRBV4-1 and TRBJ2-5; 7 bases align to TRBD1. J lost 5 bases, V lost 5 bases, and 11 bases had no gene match. The germline V gene encodes CDR1 MGHRA and CDR2 YSYEKL. The CDR3 runs to 15 residues. The CDR3 DNA follows: TGCGCCAGCAGCGCCTATAATACCAGGGGGGAGACCCAGTACTTC. Its protein product is CASSAYNTRGETQYF.

The V and J genes are TRBV19 and TRBJ2-5; D gene uncertain. The CDR3 extends over 14 amino acids. CDR1 and CDR2 from the germline V gene are LNHDA and SQIVND (reference sequence). Between the trimmed V and J ends, which lost 3 bases and 3 bases, there was a span of 11 bases. The CDR3 sequence is CASSISPTEETQYF. The CDR3 DNA follows: TGTGCCAGTAGTATTTCGCCTACCGAAGAGACCCAGTACTTC. Filled out from reference TRBV19 and TRBJ2-5, the complete variable domain reads DGGITQSPKYLFRKEGQNVTLSCEQNLNHDAMYWYRQDPGQGLRLIYYSQIVNDFQKGDIAEGYSVSREKKESFPLTVTSAQKNPTAFYLCASSISPTEETQYFGPGTRLLVL.

The chain couples TRBV5-5 to TRBJ2-7; D is unclear. Germline V gene data show CDR1 as SGHKS and CDR2 as YYEKEE (reference sequence). V was shortened by 4 bases and J by 0 bases, with 11 bases between the two germline ends. The CDR3 extends over 14 amino acids. CDR3 residues: CASSVTQLSYEQYF. The CDR3 DNA is TGTGCCAGCAGCGTGACACAGCTCTCCTACGAGCAGTACTTC.

This chain uses TRBV7-3 with TRBJ2-1, with 11 bases identical to TRBD2. Germline CDR1 reads SGHTA; CDR2 reads FQGTGA. V lost 8 bases and J lost 5; bases outside the gene matches: 5. This CDR3 has 14 residues. The CDR3: CASSLAGDNNEQFF. The CDR3 DNA reads TGTGCCAGCTCACTAGCGGGGGACAACAATGAGCAGTTCTTC.

The chain couples TRBV4-1 to TRBJ1-2; possible D gene TRBD1, 6 bases. Per germline, CDR1 MGHRA and CDR2 YSYEKL. Trimming left V 3 bases short and J 4 bases short, with 21 bases between. The CDR3 consists of 17 residues. In DNA form, the CDR3 reads TGCGCCAGCAGCCAGGGAGGGGTTCCAGGGGACGGCTATGGCTACACCTTC. This gives the protein CASSQGGVPGDGYGYTF.

The rearrangement joins TRBV7-6 to TRBJ2-3; perhaps TRBD2 as D (5 bases). The CDR3 loop spans 13 amino acids. V lost 3 bases and J lost 3, with 7 bases in between. Germline V gives CDR1 SGHVS, CDR2 FNYEAQ. This CDR3 is CASSLTGTDTQYF. The CDR3, as DNA: TGTGCCAGCAGCTTGACGGGGACAGATACGCAGTATTTT.

This chain uses TRBV5-4 with TRBJ2-3, with TRBD1 identical over 7 bases. The CDR3 totals 14 residues. Germline trimming cut 9 bases from V and 2 bases from J; bases unmatched to any gene: 9. Germline V gene data show CDR1 as SGHNT and CDR2 as YYREEE (reference sequence). CDR3 sequence: CATRSGTDTDTQYF. The CDR3 DNA sequence: TGTGCCACACGATCCGGGACAGACACAGATACGCAGTATTTT.

This clone was counted only a few times. This chain connects TRBV4-1 to TRBJ1-1; D is perhaps TRBD1 (6 bases). The V and J ends lost 5 bases and 4 bases respectively, with 14 bases between them. The CDR3 runs to 14 residues. CDR1 and CDR2 (germline): MGHRA, YSYEKL. CDR3 DNA: TGCGCCAGCAGCTTCCGGACAGAAGGCACTGAAGCTTTCTTT. Amino acids: CASSFRTEGTEAFF.

The rearrangement uses TRBV19 and TRBJ2-7, with D possibly matching TRBD2 (6 bases). The CDR3 sequence is 15 residues long. The V gene's germline CDR1 is LNHDA and CDR2 SQIVND (reference sequence). V was clipped by 7 bases and J by 0 bases, with 16 bases between them. This CDR3 reads CASTTGDQSSYEQYF. In nucleotides, the CDR3 is TGTGCCAGTACCACGGGGGACCAAAGCTCCTACGAGCAGTACTTC.

This chain links TRBV28 with TRBJ2-3; 7 bases map to TRBD2. The ends lost 1 base at V and 4 bases at J; junction bases unmatched: 2. The length of the CDR3 is 14 residues. CDR1 MDHEN and CDR2 SYDVKM come from the germline V gene. DNA for the CDR3: TGTGCCAGCAGTTTATCGCTAGCGGCAGATACGCAGTATTTT. The encoded protein is CASSLSLAADTQYF.

The J gene is TRBJ2-1, the V gene TRBV30; weak D call: TRBD2 (5 bases). Germline CDR1 and CDR2: GTSNPN and SVGIG (reference sequence). V was pared by 1 base and J by 1 base, with 14 bases between. The CDR3 spans 16 residues. The CDR3 nucleotides read TGTGCCTGGAGTGACACCGGCGGGCGGTCCTACAATGAGCAGTTCTTC. It encodes CAWSDTGGRSYNEQFF.

This clone turned up a few times. This chain uses TRBV7-9 with TRBJ1-1; D may be TRBD1 (5 bases). V lost 5 bases, J lost 5 bases, and 9 bases lay in between. CDR3 size: 12 residues. Germline CDR1 SEHNR, CDR2 FQNEAQ (reference sequence). The CDR3 reads CASSGGGTEAFF. The CDR3 DNA is TGTGCCAGCAGCGGGGGGGGAACTGAAGCTTTCTTT.

This clone was detected a few times. The rearrangement joins TRBV9 to TRBJ2-3; the D gene is possibly TRBD1 (6 bases). Looked up from germline, CDR1 is SGDLS and CDR2 is YYNGEE. Trimming took off 5 bases at V and 5 bases at J, with 12 bases between the two ends. The CDR3 consists of 13 residues. The CDR3 DNA is TGTGCCAGCAGGGGAACAGGGATAGATACGCAGTATTTT. It translates to CASRGTGIDTQYF.

This rearrangement joins TRBV19 to TRBJ1-2; 7 bases agree with TRBD1. The CDR3 loop spans 13 amino acids. Germline values: CDR1 LNHDA, CDR2 SQIVND (reference sequence). V lost 1 base to trimming and J lost 6 bases; unmatched junction nucleotides: 2. The CDR3 protein is CASSIGGGNGYTF. DNA for the CDR3: TGTGCCAGTAGTATAGGAGGGGGCAATGGCTACACCTTC.

V gene TRBV5-4 combines with J gene TRBJ1-2, with D unresolved. V lost 3 bases and J 4 bases, leaving 10 bases between the germline ends. Per the germline V gene, CDR1 is SGHNT and CDR2 is YYREEE (reference sequence). The length of the CDR3 is 13 residues. The DNA for the CDR3 is TGTGCCAGCAGCTCAGACGGACTCTATGGCTACACCTTC. It is translated as CASSSDGLYGYTF.

The J gene is TRBJ2-1, the V gene TRBV7-3, with D maybe TRBD1 (5 bases). Germline V lookup: CDR1 SGHTA, CDR2 FQGTGA. Between the trimmed V and J ends, which lost 5 bases and 5 bases, there was a span of 7 bases. This CDR3 is built from 12 residues. The CDR3, as DNA: TGTGCCAGCAGCGACAGAAACAATGAGCAGTTCTTC. Translation: CASSDRNNEQFF.

The rearrangement uses TRBV7-2 and TRBJ1-1, with a weak D call TRBD1 (5 bases). The CDR3 has 14 residues. Trimming left V 1 base short and J 5 bases short, with 11 bases between. The germline V gene has CDR1 SGHTA and CDR2 FQGNSA. CDR3 sequence: CASSLVPGFTEAFF. The CDR3 bases are TGTGCCAGCAGCTTAGTACCAGGGTTTACTGAAGCTTTCTTT.

CDR3 nucleotides: TGTGCCAGCAGCTTAGCGGGGGCGTCAGATACGCAGTATTTT. The encoded protein is CASSLAGASDTQYF. The gene calls are TRBV7-9 and TRBJ2-3; tentative D call: TRBD1 (6 bases). Germline CDR1 reads SEHNR; CDR2 reads FQNEAQ (reference sequence). V shed 0 bases and J shed 4 bases, with 8 bases lying between them. CDR3 length equals 14 residues.

In regard to this clone: One junction end disagrees with the germline gene, perhaps due to a read error. The rearrangement links TRBV10-3 to TRBJ2-2, with 8 bases lining up with TRBD1. Germline CDR1 ENHRY, CDR2 SYGVKD. The CDR3 is 14 residues long. The CDR3 DNA follows: TGTGCCATCAGTAGGACAGGGAACGCCGGGGAGCTGTTTTTT. It is translated as CAISRTGNAGELFF.

This chain's CDR3 is CSVDEGDLGEQYF. The CDR3 region has the DNA TGCAGCGTTGATGAGGGAGACCTGGGGGAGCAGTACTTC. The chain employs TRBV29-1 and TRBJ2-7; maybe TRBD2 (5 bases). The CDR3 contains 13 residues. V was clipped by 3 bases and J by 7 bases, with 16 bases between them. Germline V gene sequence: CDR1 SQVTM, CDR2 ANQGSEA.

The genes are TRBV4-1 and TRBJ2-2, with D perhaps matching TRBD2 (5 bases). The CDR3 is 18 residues long. Germline V gene data show CDR1 as MGHRA and CDR2 as YSYEKL. With 4 bases removed from V and 0 bases from J, the gap between germline ends came to 18 bases. CDR3 sequence (DNA): TGCGCCAGCAGCCCCCTCTGGAGTAGCGCTACGAACACCGGGGAGCTGTTTTTT. Protein product: CASSPLWSSATNTGELFF.

This clone was seen more than once but under ten times. The rearrangement uses TRBV25-1 and TRBJ2-2; possibly TRBD2 for D (6 bases). CDR3 length equals 15 residues. V was clipped by 3 bases and J by 2 bases, with 10 bases between them. Germline loops: CDR1 MGHDK, CDR2 SYGVNS. CDR3 residues: CASSDTGANTGELFF. The CDR3 coding sequence is TGTGCCAGCAGTGATACGGGAGCAAACACCGGGGAGCTGTTTTTT.

The chain joins TRBV7-9 to TRBJ2-2, with a possible D match to TRBD1 (5 bases). The CDR3 runs 15 residues. V lost 5 bases, J lost 0 bases, and 10 bases lay in between. The germline CDR1 and CDR2 sequences are SEHNR and FQNEAQ (reference sequence). This CDR3 reads CASSTTQANTGELFF. As DNA, the CDR3 is TGTGCCAGCAGCACTACACAGGCGAACACCGGGGAGCTGTTTTTT. Full variable domain (missing parts from reference TRBV7-9 and TRBJ2-2): DTGVSQNPRHKITKRGQNVTFRCDPISEHNRLYWYRQTLGQGPEFLTYFQNEAQLEKSRLLSDRFSAERPKGSFSTLEIQRTEQGDSAMYLCASSTTQANTGELFFGEGSRLTVL.

Notes on this clone: Other DNA variants within this sample encode the same CDR3. The DNA for the CDR3 is TGTGCCAGCAGTTACGGAGCGGGTGGGACCGGGGAGCTGTTTTTT. Translating gives CASSYGAGGTGELFF. The chain is built from TRBV6-5 and TRBJ2-2; a weak D match, TRBD2 (6 bases). Germline loops: CDR1 MNHEY, CDR2 SVGAGI. This CDR3 is 15 amino acids long. The V and J ends lost 2 bases and 5 bases respectively, with 12 bases between them.

The chain joins TRBV7-9 to TRBJ1-2; 8 nucleotides agree with TRBD1. J gave up 0 bases and V 2 bases, and 14 bases lay outside the gene matches. CDR3 length equals 19 residues. Looked up from germline, CDR1 is SEHNR and CDR2 is FQNEAQ (reference sequence). CDR3 bases: TGTGCCAGCAGCTTACCCCAACCTCGGACAGGGCCCTCTAACTATGGCTACACCTTC. It yields the protein CASSLPQPRTGPSNYGYTF.

The chain employs TRBV6-6 and TRBJ1-2, with a possible D match to TRBD1 (6 bases). This CDR3 spans 12 amino acids. In germline, CDR1 is MNHNY, CDR2 SVGAGI (reference sequence). Between the trimmed V and J ends, which lost 0 bases and 9 bases, there was a span of 8 bases. The CDR3 sequence: CASSYSRDSYTF. In DNA, the CDR3 is TGTGCCAGCAGTTACTCCCGGGACAGCTACACCTTC.

The rearrangement links TRBV7-2 to TRBJ2-7; 14 nucleotides agree with TRBD2. V trimming: 5 bases; J trimming: 4 bases; junction bases outside the gene matches: 7. Germline assignment: CDR1 SGHTA and CDR2 FQGNSA. This CDR3 is built from 16 residues. In nucleotides, the CDR3 is TGTGCCAGCAGCGCCGATGGACTAGCGGGAGGTTACGAGCAGTACTTC. Protein: CASSADGLAGGYEQYF.